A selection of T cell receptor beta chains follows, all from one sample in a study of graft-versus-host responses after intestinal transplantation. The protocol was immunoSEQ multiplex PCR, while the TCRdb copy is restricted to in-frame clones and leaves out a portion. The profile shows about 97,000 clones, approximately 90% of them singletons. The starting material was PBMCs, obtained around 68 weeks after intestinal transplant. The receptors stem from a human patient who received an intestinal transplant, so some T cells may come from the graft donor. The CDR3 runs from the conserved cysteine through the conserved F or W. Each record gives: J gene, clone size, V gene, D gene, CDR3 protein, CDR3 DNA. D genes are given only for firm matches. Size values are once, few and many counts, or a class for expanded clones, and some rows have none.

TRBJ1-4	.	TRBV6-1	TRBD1	CASSEPDGQDNEKLFF	TGTGCCAGCAGTGAACCAGACGGACAGGATAATGAAAAACTGTTTTTT
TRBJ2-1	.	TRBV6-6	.	CAISESTPEQFF	TGTGCCATCAGTGAGTCGACTCCGGAGCAGTTCTTC
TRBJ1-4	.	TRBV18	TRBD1	CASSPDREKLFF	TGTGCCAGCTCACCGGACAGGGAAAAACTGTTTTTT
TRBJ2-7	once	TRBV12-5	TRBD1	CASGLGRVQGESYEQYF	TGTGCTAGTGGTCTGGGAAGGGTTCAGGGGGAGTCCTACGAGCAGTACTTC
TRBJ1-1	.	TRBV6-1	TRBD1	CASTGSGGRGTEAFF	TGTGCCAGCACCGGATCAGGGGGCAGGGGCACTGAAGCTTTCTTT
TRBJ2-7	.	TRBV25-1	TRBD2	CASRLAGAYEQYF	TGTGCCAGTCGACTAGCGGGGGCCTACGAGCAGTACTTC
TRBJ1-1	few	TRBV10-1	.	CASWTWAEAFF	TGCGCCAGCTGGACCTGGGCGGAGGCTTTCTTT
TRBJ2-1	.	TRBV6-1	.	CASSEGGGPYNEQFF	TGTGCCAGCAGTGAAGGGGGGGGCCCCTACAATGAGCAGTTCTTC
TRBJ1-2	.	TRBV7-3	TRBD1	CASSPQSGGYYGYTF	TGTGCCAGCAGCCCACAATCAGGGGGATACTATGGCTACACCTTC
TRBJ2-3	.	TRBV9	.	CASSPALVGNAQYF	TGTGCCAGCTCGCCAGCGCTAGTTGGGAATGCGCAGTATTTT
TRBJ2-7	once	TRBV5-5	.	CASSSGTYEQYF	TGTGCCAGCAGCTCGGGGACCTACGAGCAGTACTTC
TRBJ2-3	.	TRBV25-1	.	CASSEPGLGTDTQYF	TGTGCCAGCAGTGAACCCGGGCTGGGCACAGATACGCAGTATTTT
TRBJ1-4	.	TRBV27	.	CASSPLGPGGLLF	TGTGCCAGCAGTCCGCTAGGGCCCGGGGGCTTACTTTTT
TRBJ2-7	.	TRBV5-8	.	CASSFRSDGRVEQYF	TGTGCCAGCAGCTTTCGGAGCGACGGTCGCGTGGAGCAGTACTTC
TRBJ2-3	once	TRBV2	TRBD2	CASSVTGGNTDTQYF	TGTGCCAGCAGTGTTACGGGGGGAAACACAGATACGCAGTATTTT
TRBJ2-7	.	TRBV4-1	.	CASSHQISYEQYF	TGCGCCAGCAGCCACCAAATCTCCTACGAGCAGTACTTC
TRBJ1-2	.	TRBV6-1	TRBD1	CASSDSGRGRMDYGYTF	TGTGCCAGCAGTGATTCGGGCAGGGGGCGGATGGACTATGGCTACACCTTC
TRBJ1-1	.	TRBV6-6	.	CASSHRDPSDTEAFF	TGTGCCAGCAGCCACAGGGACCCAAGTGACACTGAAGCTTTCTTT
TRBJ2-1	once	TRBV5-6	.	CASSLFYPGHPYNEQFF	TGTGCCAGCAGCTTGTTCTATCCGGGACACCCCTACAATGAGCAGTTCTTC
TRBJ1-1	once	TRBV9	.	CASSGGAEAFF	TGTGCCAGCAGCGGGGGGGCAGAAGCTTTCTTT
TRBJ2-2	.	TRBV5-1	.	CASSPGPSNTGELFF	TGCGCCAGCAGCCCGGGACCGTCGAACACCGGGGAGCTGTTTTTT
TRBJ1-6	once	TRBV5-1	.	CASRDLTQGQDSPLHF	TGCGCCAGCAGGGACCTTACCCAGGGGCAGGATTCACCCCTCCACTTT
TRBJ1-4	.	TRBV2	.	CASTTDRGIGEKLFF	TGTGCCAGCACTACTGATCGAGGGATAGGTGAAAAACTGTTTTTT
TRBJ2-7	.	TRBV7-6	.	CASSLDRLREQYF	TGTGCCAGCAGCTTGGACCGGCTGAGGGAGCAGTACTTC
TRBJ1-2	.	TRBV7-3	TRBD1	CASSLDRGYGYTF	TGTGCCAGCAGCTTGGACAGGGGGTATGGCTACACCTTC
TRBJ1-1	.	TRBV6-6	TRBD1	CASSRQGEAFF	TGTGCCAGCTCGAGACAGGGTGAAGCTTTCTTT
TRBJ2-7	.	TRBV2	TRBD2	CASSEAQSGTTLGQYF	TGTGCCAGCAGTGAAGCGCAGAGCGGGACCACTCTGGGGCAGTACTTC
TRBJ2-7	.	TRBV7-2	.	CASSPSRGFSYEQYF	TGTGCCAGCAGCCCCTCGAGGGGTTTTTCCTACGAGCAGTACTTC
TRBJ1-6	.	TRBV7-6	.	CASSLGIGPPNSPLHF	TGTGCCAGCAGCTTAGGGATCGGCCCTCCTAATTCACCCCTCCACTTT
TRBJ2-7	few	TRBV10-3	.	CAARGQWSYEQYF	TGTGCCGCCAGAGGACAATGGTCCTACGAGCAGTACTTC
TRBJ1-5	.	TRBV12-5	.	CASGLGGFNQPQHF	TGTGCTAGTGGCCTCGGCGGGTTCAATCAGCCCCAGCATTTT
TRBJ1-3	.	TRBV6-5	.	CASSYSPPGWGNTIYF	TGTGCCAGCAGTTACTCGCCCCCAGGGTGGGGAAACACCATATATTTT
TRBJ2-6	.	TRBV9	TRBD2	CASSVAGLAGGAGANVLTF	TGTGCCAGCAGCGTAGCTGGACTAGCGGGGGGAGCTGGGGCCAACGTCCTGACTTTC
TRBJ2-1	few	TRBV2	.	CASNPRGNNEQFF	TGTGCCAGCAACCCGCGGGGAAACAATGAGCAGTTCTTC
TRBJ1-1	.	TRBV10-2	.	CASSDPDEGTEAFF	TGCGCCAGCAGTGACCCTGACGAGGGCACTGAAGCTTTCTTT
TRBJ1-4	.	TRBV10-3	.	CAISTQATGEKLFF	TGTGCCATCAGTACGCAGGCAACGGGTGAAAAACTGTTTTTT
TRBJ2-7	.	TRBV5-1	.	CASSLTPGPYEQYF	TGCGCCAGCAGCTTAACACCAGGCCCCTACGAGCAGTACTTC
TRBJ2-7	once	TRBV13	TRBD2	CASSLTGGDEQYF	TGTGCCAGCAGCTTAACCGGGGGGGACGAGCAGTACTTC
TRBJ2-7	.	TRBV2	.	CASSPSLAYEQYF	TGTGCCAGCAGTCCCTCCTTGGCGTACGAGCAGTACTTC
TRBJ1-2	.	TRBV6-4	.	CASSPPLGGLGYTF	TGTGCCAGCAGTCCCCCCTTGGGCGGCCTCGGCTACACCTTC
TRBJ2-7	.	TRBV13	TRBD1	CASSLTGTGEYEQYF	TGTGCCAGCAGCCTGACCGGGACAGGGGAATACGAGCAGTACTTC
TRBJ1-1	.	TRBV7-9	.	CASSLLSGTAGTEAFF	TGTGCCAGCAGCTTACTTTCCGGGACTGCGGGGACTGAAGCTTTCTTT
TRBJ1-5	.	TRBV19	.	CATRASGSQPQHF	TGTGCCACCCGGGCCAGCGGAAGTCAGCCCCAGCATTTT
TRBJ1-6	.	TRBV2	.	CASSEAAQSPLHF	TGTGCCAGCAGTGAAGCCGCGCAGTCACCCCTCCACTTT
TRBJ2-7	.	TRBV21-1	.	CASTPPWGVISYEQYF	TGTGCCAGCACCCCTCCGTGGGGTGTTATCTCCTACGAGCAGTACTTC
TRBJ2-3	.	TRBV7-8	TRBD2	CASSLAAPKRDTQYF	TGTGCCAGCAGCCTAGCGGCGCCGAAACGCGATACGCAGTATTTT